Listed below are T cell receptor beta chains from one sample, sequenced in a study of blood T cell repertoires in COVID-19. The assay was immunoSEQ multiplex PCR, and TCRdb's table has in-frame clones only and misses some. The repertoire holds about 80,000 clones, 70% to 80% seen once, with approximately 15% in the top ten. The sequencing input was peripheral blood. The origin of the receptors is a man between 65 and 85 years old with active or convalescent COVID-19. Each CDR3 is given with its conserved first and last residue. D genes are given only for firm matches. For some rows the clone size is stated as once, few or many, or as a class when expanded; others skip it.

j_call d_call clone_size v_call cdr3_nt cdr3_aa
TRBJ1-3 . . TRBV19 TGTGCCACGGAAAAGGGGGATACAAACACCATATATTTT CATEKGDTNTIYF
TRBJ2-3 . . TRBV7-5 TGTGTCAGAATCTCACCAGTACAGGGGGTCCGAAGCACAGATACGCAGTATTTT CVRISPVQGVRSTDTQYF
TRBJ2-1 TRBD2 . TRBV10-3 TGTGCCATCAGCCCGGGACTACAATACAATGAGCAGTTCTTC CAISPGLQYNEQFF
TRBJ2-7 TRBD1 few TRBV11-1 TGTGCCAGCAGCTTGATTGGAGAGGGGGCGGGCGAGCAGTACTTC CASSLIGEGAGEQYF
TRBJ1-5 . . TRBV24-1 TGTGCCACCAGTGACCCGACGGGGGGGTGGGATCAGCCCCAGCATTTT CATSDPTGGWDQPQHF
TRBJ2-7 . . TRBV5-1 TGCGCCAGCAGAGACGGACTCTACGAGCAGTACTTC CASRDGLYEQYF
TRBJ1-2 . . TRBV11-3 TGTGCCAGCAGCTTAGATCTACAGGAGGGCTACACCTTC CASSLDLQEGYTF
TRBJ2-5 TRBD2 many TRBV5-1 TGCGCCAGCAGTTGGACTAGCGGGGACCAAGAGACCCAGTACTTC CASSWTSGDQETQYF
TRBJ2-7 . few TRBV6-5 TGTGCCAGCAGATACAACAGGTTCGCGTACGAGCAGTACTTC CASRYNRFAYEQYF
TRBJ2-1 TRBD1 . TRBV24-1 TGTGCCACCAGTGATACGACAGGGGAGCAGTTCTTC CATSDTTGEQFF
TRBJ2-2 TRBD1 . TRBV5-1 TGCGCCAGCAGCTTCCCCGGGACAGCGAACACCGGGGAGCTGTTTTTT CASSFPGTANTGELFF
TRBJ1-5 TRBD1 . TRBV6-5 TGTGCCAGCAGTTCCGGACAGGGGGATCAGCCCCAGCATTTT CASSSGQGDQPQHF
TRBJ2-7 TRBD1 . TRBV6-6 TGTGCCAGCAGTCTTGGGACAGGGTTCCGCGAACGATACTACGAGCAGTACTTC CASSLGTGFRERYYEQYF
TRBJ2-3 . . TRBV30 TGTGCCTGGAGGCCGGGACTTCAGACGCGGGATACGCAGTATTTT CAWRPGLQTRDTQYF
TRBJ2-2 TRBD2 . TRBV9 TGTGCCAGCAGCGTGAGCGGGGTCGTCACCGGGGAGCTGTTTTTT CASSVSGVVTGELFF
TRBJ1-5 . . TRBV7-2 TGTGCCAGCAGCTTAAAGGGGAGCAATCAGCCCCAGCATTTT CASSLKGSNQPQHF
TRBJ1-6 . . TRBV2 TGTGCCAGCAGCGGGGGGGGGCTCCCTAATTCACCCCTCCACTTT CASSGGGLPNSPLHF
TRBJ2-1 . . TRBV5-6 TGTGCCAGCGAGCGGAGGGCCCGAGGCTCCTACAATGAGCAGTTCTTC CASERRARGSYNEQFF
TRBJ1-4 . . TRBV4-2 TGTGCCAGCAGCCAAGATCTTTGGGACTCAAACGAAAAACTGTTTTTT CASSQDLWDSNEKLFF
TRBJ2-7 TRBD2 . TRBV10-3 TGTGCCATCGCTAGCGGGGGGCCCTACGAGCAGTACTTC CAIASGGPYEQYF
TRBJ1-1 TRBD1 . TRBV6-5 TGTGCCAGCAGTTATCTACAGGGGGCCCCTAGGATCGCTTTCTTT CASSYLQGAPRIAFF
TRBJ1-2 TRBD1 . TRBV5-1 TGCGCCAGCAGCTTGCGACAGGGGAATGGCTACACCTTC CASSLRQGNGYTF
TRBJ2-2 . . TRBV19 TGTGCCAGTACCCGGGGTAGGAACACCGGGGAGCTGTTTTTT CASTRGRNTGELFF
TRBJ2-2 TRBD2 . TRBV19 TGTGCCAGTAGTATAGCGGGAGGAGACACCGGGGAGCTGTTTTTT CASSIAGGDTGELFF
TRBJ2-1 . . TRBV10-3 TGTGCCATCAGCCGGACTGACCTGGGAGTTAGCTCCTACAATGAGCAGTTCTTC CAISRTDLGVSSYNEQFF
TRBJ1-1 TRBD1 . TRBV2 TGTGCCAGCAGTGACGAGGGGGCAGGTAAATTGGCTTTCTTT CASSDEGAGKLAFF
TRBJ1-2 . . TRBV7-9 TGTGCCAGCAGCTTAGGGGCGGGGATCGACTATGGCTACACCTTC CASSLGAGIDYGYTF
TRBJ1-2 . once TRBV27 TGTGCCAGCAGTTTAACCGCGTTTGAGGGCTATGGCTACACCTTC CASSLTAFEGYGYTF
TRBJ2-7 TRBD2 . TRBV30 TGTGCCTGGAGTGTAGCGGGACCTGGGGAGCAGTACTTC CAWSVAGPGEQYF
TRBJ2-2 . . TRBV6-5 TGTGCCACCGGACTAACTAACACCGGGGAGCTGTTTTTT CATGLTNTGELFF
TRBJ2-3 . . TRBV3-1/TRBV3-2 TGTGCCAGCAGCCAAGGGCGGGGGCTTAGTGCAGATACGCAGTATTTT CASSQGRGLSADTQYF
TRBJ2-4 . . TRBV11-2 TGTGCCAGCAGCTCGGGACTCCTAAACATTCAGTACTTC CASSSGLLNIQYF
TRBJ1-2 TRBD1 . TRBV6-5 TGTGCCAGCAGTTACGGAACAGGGGGGACCTATGGCTACACCTTC CASSYGTGGTYGYTF
TRBJ2-5 TRBD1 . TRBV5-1 TGCGCCAGCAGCTTGGCCTCGGACAGGGTGGAGACCCAGTACTTC CASSLASDRVETQYF
TRBJ2-4 . . TRBV5-4 TGTGCCAGCAGCTTGGAAGGTCAGGGCCCAAACATTCAGTACTTC CASSLEGQGPNIQYF
TRBJ1-4 TRBD1 few TRBV5-6 TGTGCCAGCAGCACTACCGGGACAGCTAATGAAAAACTGTTTTTT CASSTTGTANEKLFF
TRBJ2-3 . . TRBV18 TGTGCCAGCTCACCAGCGGGGAACACAGATACGCAGTATTTT CASSPAGNTDTQYF
TRBJ2-3 TRBD2 . TRBV2 TGTGCCAGTTCCCAGAAGGGAGGGGCGGATACGCAGTATTTT CASSQKGGADTQYF
TRBJ2-3 TRBD2 . TRBV19 TGTGCCAGTAGGCTAGCGGGGGGCGGAGATACGCAGTATTTT CASRLAGGGDTQYF
TRBJ1-6 TRBD1 . TRBV28 TGTGCCAGCAGGATCCGACAGGGAAATAATTCACCCCTCCACTTT CASRIRQGNNSPLHF
TRBJ1-2 . . TRBV19 TGTGCCAGCTCTCAGGCAGAAGCTAACTATGGCTACACCTTC CASSQAEANYGYTF
TRBJ2-3 . . TRBV5-1 TGCGCCAGCAGCTTGGCACTGCCCACAGATACGCAGTATTTT CASSLALPTDTQYF
TRBJ1-5 TRBD1 few TRBV19 TGTGCCAGTAGTAAGGGGGCCGGCCGTCAGCCCCAGCATTTT CASSKGAGRQPQHF
TRBJ2-5 . . TRBV15 TGTGCCACCAGCAGAGGGGAGAGAGAGACCCAGTACTTC CATSRGERETQYF
TRBJ2-7 . . TRBV6-5 TGTGCCAGCAGTTACACCGGGGTTGGGACCTACGAGCAGTACTTC CASSYTGVGTYEQYF
TRBJ1-1 . few TRBV11-3 TGTGCCAGCAGCTTAAGTGGCTGGACTGAAGCTTTCTTT CASSLSGWTEAFF
TRBJ1-2 TRBD1 few TRBV28 TGTGCCAGCAGTCGGGTTGACAGGGGCCCATATGGCTACACCTTC CASSRVDRGPYGYTF
TRBJ2-7 . . TRBV2 TGTGCCAGCAGTGATTGGACAGACCAATACTTC CASSDWTDQYF
TRBJ1-4 . . TRBV28 TGTGCCAGCAGTCCCCCCGGGGCAACTAATGAAAAACTGTTTTTT CASSPPGATNEKLFF
TRBJ1-2 TRBD1 . TRBV5-1 TGCGCCAGCAGCTTGGCTGAGAACAGGGGGACGGATGGCTACACCTTC CASSLAENRGTDGYTF